One sample yielded the 29 T cell receptor beta chains listed below, sequenced in a study of cytomegalovirus exposure and HLA in healthy donors. The PCR used 60 Vbeta and 13 Jbeta primers. Generated by immunoSEQ multiplex PCR, the TCRdb table keeps only in-frame clones and is missing some. The sample includes roughly 62,000 clones, about 77% seen only once; the top ten take 5% to 7%. Sequencing was carried out using PBMCs. The receptors here all came from a woman in her 30s in good health and CMV-seronegative.

The genes are TRBV10-3 and TRBJ1-1, with D unclear. Germline loops: CDR1 ENHRY, CDR2 SYGVKD. V lost 5 bases and J 2 bases, leaving 12 bases between the germline ends. The CDR3 extends over 14 amino acids. The CDR3 protein is CAISFSPGNTEAFF. CDR3 nucleotides: TGTGCCATCAGTTTTAGTCCGGGTAACACTGAAGCTTTCTTT.

The chain has TRBV10-3 and TRBJ1-1; D is ambiguous. Trimming left V 5 bases short and J 1 base short, with 11 bases between. CDR1 is ENHRY and CDR2 is SYGVKD in the germline V gene. The CDR3 contains 14 residues. CDR3 sequence: CAISSNGRNTEAFF. CDR3 bases: TGTGCCATCAGTTCCAATGGCAGGAACACTGAAGCTTTCTTT.

This clone turned up a few times. The chain recombines TRBV7-3 with TRBJ2-6; D is unresolved. In germline, CDR1 is SGHTA, CDR2 FQGTGA. The CDR3 runs to 13 residues. The ends were cut back, 5 bases at V and 0 bases at J, with 2 bases in the middle. For the CDR3, the DNA is TGTGCCAGCAGCCGCTCTGGGGCCAACGTCCTGACTTTC. Translated, it gives CASSRSGANVLTF.

The V and J genes are TRBV5-6 and TRBJ2-6; tentative D call: TRBD1 (6 bases). The CDR3 spans 15 residues. Trimming removed 3 bases from V and 4 bases from J, with 11 bases in between. Germline CDR1 is SGHDT and CDR2 is YYEEEE. This CDR3 is CASSYPGEGANVLTF. The CDR3 DNA reads as TGTGCCAGCAGCTACCCAGGGGAAGGGGCCAACGTCCTGACTTTC. The whole variable domain, filled in from reference TRBV5-6 and TRBJ2-6, reads DAGVTQSPTHLIKTRGQQVTLRCSPKSGHDTVSWYQQALGQGPQFIFQYYEEEERQRGNFPDRFSGHQFPNYSSELNVNALLLGDSALYLCASSYPGEGANVLTFGAGSRLTVL.

The V and J genes are TRBV30 and TRBJ2-1; D not certain. The V gene lost 2 bases and the J gene lost 7 bases, with 9 bases spanning the gap. Germline V lookup: CDR1 GTSNPN, CDR2 SVGIG (reference sequence). The CDR3 contains 12 residues. The CDR3 DNA reads as TGTGCCTGGAGTCGCGATCGGAATGAGCAGTTCTTC. Encoded protein: CAWSRDRNEQFF.

The V call is TRBV18, the J call TRBJ1-2; 8 bases are a match to TRBD1. The CDR3 sequence is 14 residues long. The trim removed 6 bases at V and 6 bases at J, leaving 9 bases unmatched. Per germline, CDR1 KGHSH and CDR2 LQKENI. The CDR3 DNA sequence: TGTGCCAGCTCTCTGGGCAGGGGGCAAGATGGCTACACCTTC. Amino acid sequence: CASSLGRGQDGYTF.

The chain carries TRBV6-5 and TRBJ2-7, with 7 positions matching TRBD2. V dropped 5 bases and J dropped 5; count of bases not matched to a gene: 9. Germline lookup yields CDR1 MNHEY and CDR2 SVGAGI. The CDR3 runs 14 residues. The CDR3 sequence: CASSTGLAADEQYF. CDR3 bases: TGTGCCAGCAGTACGGGGCTAGCGGCCGACGAGCAGTACTTC.

The chain combines TRBV5-4 with TRBJ1-5; D perhaps matches TRBD1 (6 bases). Deletions cut 2 bases from V and 6 bases from J, with 12 bases between. Germline V lookup: CDR1 SGHNT, CDR2 YYREEE (reference sequence). The CDR3 sequence is 14 residues long. CDR3: CASSFFGGSQPQHF. The CDR3 nucleotides read TGTGCCAGCAGCTTCTTTGGGGGCAGTCAGCCCCAGCATTTT.

This chain uses TRBV5-4 with TRBJ2-1; 10 positions agree with TRBD2. V gave up 5 bases and J gave up 8 bases; unmatched junction bases: 10. The CDR3 runs 15 residues. The germline V gene encodes CDR1 SGHNT and CDR2 YYREEE (reference sequence). The CDR3 bases are TGTGCCAGCAGTCTTCTAGCGGGAGAGAGCTATGAGCAGTTCTTC. Translating it yields CASSLLAGESYEQFF.

This clone has more than one count but fewer than ten. The chain couples TRBV19 to TRBJ1-1; 7 positions agree with TRBD1. After removal of 7 bases from V and 7 bases from J, the junction contained 9 bases not matched to a gene. The CDR3 has 13 residues. Germline CDR1 reads LNHDA; CDR2 reads SQIVND (reference sequence). CDR3 loop: CASTPFRTGEAFF. CDR3 sequence (DNA): TGTGCCAGTACCCCGTTTAGGACAGGTGAAGCTTTCTTT.

The rearrangement uses TRBV4-1 and TRBJ2-5; D call uncertain. Germline V gene sequence: CDR1 MGHRA, CDR2 YSYEKL. The CDR3 has 13 residues. V lost 4 bases to trimming and J lost 5 bases, with 11 bases between them. The CDR3 spells CASSLAPKETQYF. The CDR3 region has the DNA TGCGCCAGCAGCCTTGCTCCTAAGGAGACCCAGTACTTC.

The genes are TRBV7-9 and TRBJ1-6; D ambiguous. CDR3 length: 13 amino acids. Trimming stripped 3 bases from V and 7 bases from J, with 7 bases between. Germline values: CDR1 SEHNR, CDR2 FQNEAQ (reference sequence). The CDR3 is CASSLEGNSPLHF. CDR3 DNA: TGTGCCAGCAGCTTGGAGGGCAATTCACCCCTCCACTTT.

V gene TRBV7-2 combines with J gene TRBJ2-1; a weak D match, TRBD2 (6 bases). CDR3 length: 14 residues. CDR1 SGHTA and CDR2 FQGNSA come from the germline V gene. Deletions cut 10 bases from V and 5 bases from J, with 18 bases between. The CDR3 DNA follows: TGTGCCATGACCCAGGCGGGACCTAACAATGAGCAGTTCTTC. Its translation: CAMTQAGPNNEQFF.

The chain recombines TRBV5-1 with TRBJ1-2, with 7 bases matching TRBD1. Germline lookup yields CDR1 SGHRS and CDR2 YFSETQ. This CDR3 comprises 15 residues. With V trimmed by 1 base and J by 5 bases, 8 bases remained unmatched. Written as DNA, the CDR3 is TGCGCCAGCAGCTTGTACGGGTCAGGGGGTTATGGCTACACCTTC. It is translated as CASSLYGSGGYGYTF.

This chain connects TRBV29-1 to TRBJ2-5; 8 bases agree with TRBD1. The CDR3 is 14 residues long. The V gene end was trimmed by 2 bases and the J gene end by 5 bases; junction bases not matched to a gene: 7. Germline V CDR1 and CDR2: SQVTM, ANQGSEA. CDR3 in amino acids: CSVEWQGAGETQYF. In nucleotides, the CDR3 is TGCAGCGTTGAATGGCAGGGGGCCGGGGAGACCCAGTACTTC.

Only a few counts were recorded for this clone. This chain connects TRBV6-1 to TRBJ1-3, with 8 positions matching TRBD1. Germline V gene sequence: CDR1 MNHNS, CDR2 SASEGT. This CDR3 is 16 amino acids long. V lost 0 bases, J lost 5 bases, and 6 bases stayed unmatched. CDR3 coding DNA: TGTGCCAGCAGTGAAGCACAGGGACAGGACAGAAACACCATATATTTT. It yields the protein CASSEAQGQDRNTIYF.

This sequence joins TRBV27 and TRBJ1-5; possibly TRBD1 for D (6 bases). The length of the CDR3 is 13 residues. Germline V gives CDR1 MNHEY, CDR2 SMNVEV (reference sequence). Trimming cost V 4 bases and J 4 bases, with 8 bases left between them. The CDR3 DNA is TGTGCCAGCAGTTACAGGGCAAATCAGCCCCAGCATTTT. This encodes CASSYRANQPQHF.

Worth noting for this clone: The junction and the germline gene differ at one end; a read error may be behind it. The chain is built from TRBV7-7 and TRBJ2-2; possible D gene TRBD2, 5 bases. The CDR3 loop spans 15 amino acids. CDR1 is SSHAT, CDR2 FNYEAQ, per germline (reference sequence). The CDR3 loop reads CASSSWETDTGELFF. CDR3 DNA sequence: TGTGCTAGCAGTTCCTGGGAGACCGACACCGGGGAGCTGTTTTTT.

V usage is TRBV7-8 and J usage is TRBJ2-3, with 8 bases matching TRBD2. This CDR3 contains 16 residues. Germline loops: CDR1 SGHVS, CDR2 FQNEAQ. Losses at the gene ends were 10 bases for V and 4 bases for J; bases not matched to a gene: 16. CDR3 loop: CAISLEAGVLADTQYF. The CDR3 DNA reads TGTGCCATTTCACTTGAAGCGGGAGTGTTGGCAGATACGCAGTATTTT.

The rearrangement joins TRBV6-6 to TRBJ1-5; TRBD1 matches 10 bases. The CDR3 contains 16 residues. Germline assignment: CDR1 MNHNY and CDR2 SVGAGI (reference sequence). Unmatched junction bases numbered 8, after V lost 2 bases and J lost 7 bases. The CDR3 DNA follows: TGTGCCAGCAGTTACAATCCGACAGGGGGCTGGCAGCCCCAGCATTTT. This codes for CASSYNPTGGWQPQHF.

This chain connects TRBV6-4 to TRBJ2-1; no definite D call. Germline CDR1 reads MRHNA; CDR2 reads SNTAGT. CDR3 length equals 15 residues. Trimming pared 4 bases from V and 7 bases from J, leaving 17 bases between. The CDR3 DNA reads as TGTGCCAGCAGTGTGTATACGGGTATGGATAATGAGCAGTTCTTC. This codes for CASSVYTGMDNEQFF.

The J gene is TRBJ1-2, the V gene TRBV28; 9 positions agree with TRBD1. CDR1 and CDR2 (germline): MDHEN, SYDVKM. V lost 3 bases, J lost 3 bases, and 8 bases stayed unmatched. CDR3 length equals 16 residues. The CDR3 loop reads CASSFTGTGNDYGYTF. CDR3 coding DNA: TGTGCCAGCAGTTTTACCGGGACAGGGAATGACTATGGCTACACCTTC.

This clone showed up just once. The V and J genes are TRBV5-1 and TRBJ2-1; D perhaps matches TRBD2 (6 bases). The CDR3 extends over 16 amino acids. The V end was cut by 4 bases, the J end by 8 bases, with 22 bases between. Germline V gives CDR1 SGHRS, CDR2 YFSETQ. The CDR3 DNA reads TGCGCCAGCAGCGCCGCGGGACTCCCCGCCGCCGATGAGCAGTTCTTC. Translated: CASSAAGLPAADEQFF.

The chain recombines TRBV11-2 with TRBJ2-3, with 10 nucleotides matching TRBD2. The V segment lost 1 base and the J segment 0 bases; nucleotides outside the gene matches: 7. Germline V lookup: CDR1 SGHAT, CDR2 FQNNGV. The CDR3 contains 18 residues. CDR3 nucleotide sequence: TGTGCCAGCAGCTTAGCTAGCGGGAGTTGGGGCAGCACAGATACGCAGTATTTT. This codes for CASSLASGSWGSTDTQYF.

V usage is TRBV4-1 and J usage is TRBJ2-4, with 8 bases aligning to TRBD2. Germline V gene data show CDR1 as MGHRA and CDR2 as YSYEKL. The CDR3 covers 17 residues. Trimming removed 2 bases from V and 0 bases from J; junction bases left unmatched: 6. CDR3 coding DNA: TGCGCCAGCAGCCAACCTACTAGCGGCCTAGCCAAAAACATTCAGTACTTC. Protein product: CASSQPTSGLAKNIQYF.

This rearrangement joins TRBV30 to TRBJ2-1, with TRBD2 identical over 11 bases. V shed 0 bases, J shed 6 bases, and the junction held 7 bases outside the gene matches. The CDR3 extends over 16 amino acids. CDR1 is GTSNPN, CDR2 SVGIG, per germline (reference sequence). CDR3 nucleotides: TGTGCCTGGAGTGTAAGGGGGGGGACTAGCGGCAATGAGCAGTTCTTC. This encodes CAWSVRGGTSGNEQFF.

This clone was observed a handful of times. The J gene is TRBJ1-3, the V gene TRBV19; D is unclear. Between the trimmed V and J ends, which lost 5 bases and 2 bases, there was a span of 19 bases. The CDR3 is 17 amino acids. The germline CDR1 and CDR2 sequences are LNHDA and SQIVND (reference sequence). Here the CDR3 reads CASSPRREVAAGNTIYF. CDR3 bases: TGTGCCAGTAGTCCCCGACGGGAGGTGGCTGCTGGAAACACCATATATTTT.

The chain combines TRBV28 with TRBJ1-1; the D gene is possibly TRBD1 (5 bases). V gave up 10 bases and J gave up 7 bases, with 13 bases separating them. The germline gives CDR1 MDHEN, CDR2 SYDVKM. This CDR3 is built from 11 residues. The CDR3 nucleotides are TGTGCCACCTGGGACTCTTTTGAAGCTTTCTTT. Protein product: CATWDSFEAFF.

The V gene is TRBV28, the J gene TRBJ1-2, with D unclear. Germline lookup yields CDR1 MDHEN and CDR2 SYDVKM. Trimming stripped 7 bases from V and 1 base from J, with 10 bases between. The CDR3 length is 13 residues. CDR3 DNA sequence: TGTGCCAGCACCTCGGGTCTTAACTATGGCTACACCTTC. Translated: CASTSGLNYGYTF.